The clone carrying this TCR beta chain was counted between two and nine times. This entry is derived from a study of blood T cell repertoires in COVID-19. The wider study: Italy, Spain and the United States were the sources of the convalescent and acute COVID-19 samples. PBMCs, B-cell-depleted T cells, or T cells provided the cDNA or gDNA that made up the material.

Trimming shortened V by 5 bases and J by 0 bases, and 8 bases separated the two germline ends. This CDR3 region has 15 residues. Germline V gives CDR1 LNHDA, CDR2 SQIVND (reference sequence). In the authors' methods: Reference gene primer amplification gave nucleated cell count estimates. TCRdb's copy holds only in-frame clones and misses some; the assay was immunoSEQ multiplex PCR. That table supplies the V and J calls and clone size; D and trimming were determined from the DNA. The top ten hold around 12% of the sample, which has about 240,000 clones, roughly 83% seen once. Sequencing was carried out using peripheral blood. The rearrangement joins TRBV19 to TRBJ2-6; D not resolved. The receptor was isolated from a man at least 80 years old with acute or convalescent COVID-19. The CDR3 bases are TGTGCCAGTAGTCCTTCAGGCTCTGGGGCCAACGTCCTGACTTTC. Residues: CASSPSGSGANVLTF.